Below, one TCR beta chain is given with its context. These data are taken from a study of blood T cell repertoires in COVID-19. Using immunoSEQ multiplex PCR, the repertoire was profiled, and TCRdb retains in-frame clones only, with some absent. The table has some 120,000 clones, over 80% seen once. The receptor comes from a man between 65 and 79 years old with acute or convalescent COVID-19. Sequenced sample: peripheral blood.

The CDR3 loop reads CASSQGGELRYTF. CDR3 coding DNA: TGCGCCAGCAGCCAAGGGGGAGAACTCCGCTACACCTTC. The gene calls are TRBV4-1 and TRBJ1-2, with D unclear. Germline CDR1 reads MGHRA; CDR2 reads YSYEKL. The length of the CDR3 is 13 residues. V lost 1 base to trimming and J lost 9 bases, with 12 bases between them.